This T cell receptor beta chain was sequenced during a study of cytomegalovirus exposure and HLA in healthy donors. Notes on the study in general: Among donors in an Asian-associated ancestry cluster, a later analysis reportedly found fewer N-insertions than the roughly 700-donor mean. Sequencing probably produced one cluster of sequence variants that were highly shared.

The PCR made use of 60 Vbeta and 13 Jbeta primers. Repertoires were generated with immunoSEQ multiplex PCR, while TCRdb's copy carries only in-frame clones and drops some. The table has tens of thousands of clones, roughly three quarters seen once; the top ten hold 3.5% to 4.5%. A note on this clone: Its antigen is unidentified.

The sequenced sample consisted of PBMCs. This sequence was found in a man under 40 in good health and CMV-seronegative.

This CDR3 is CASSISRGTTDTQYF. CDR3 DNA sequence: TGTGCCAGTAGTATTAGCAGGGGGACCACAGATACGCAGTATTTT. This chain uses TRBV19 with TRBJ2-3; 7 bases fit TRBD1. After removal of 3 bases from V and 2 bases from J, the junction contained 5 bases not matched to a gene. The CDR3 sequence is 15 residues long. The V gene's germline CDR1 is LNHDA and CDR2 SQIVND (reference sequence).